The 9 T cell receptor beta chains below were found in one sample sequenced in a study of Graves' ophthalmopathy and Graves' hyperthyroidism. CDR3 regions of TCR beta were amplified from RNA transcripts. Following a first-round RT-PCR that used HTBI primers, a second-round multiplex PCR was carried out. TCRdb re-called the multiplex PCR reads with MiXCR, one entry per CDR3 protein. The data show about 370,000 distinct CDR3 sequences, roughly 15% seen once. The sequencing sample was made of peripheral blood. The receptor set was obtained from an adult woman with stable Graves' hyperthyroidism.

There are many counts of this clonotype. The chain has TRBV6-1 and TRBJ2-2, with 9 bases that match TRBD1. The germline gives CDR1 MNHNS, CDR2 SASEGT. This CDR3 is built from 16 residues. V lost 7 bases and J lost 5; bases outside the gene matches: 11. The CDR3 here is CASTDWGQGSTGELFF. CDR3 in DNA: TGTGCCAGCACGGACTGGGGACAGGGATCTACCGGGGAGCTGTTTTTT.

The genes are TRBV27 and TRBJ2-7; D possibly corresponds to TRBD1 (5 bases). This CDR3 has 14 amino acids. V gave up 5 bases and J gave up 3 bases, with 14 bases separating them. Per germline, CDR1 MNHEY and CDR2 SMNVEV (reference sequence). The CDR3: CASSPPDTLYEQYF. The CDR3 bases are TGTGCCAGCAGTCCCCCGGACACCCTCTACGAGCAGTACTTC.

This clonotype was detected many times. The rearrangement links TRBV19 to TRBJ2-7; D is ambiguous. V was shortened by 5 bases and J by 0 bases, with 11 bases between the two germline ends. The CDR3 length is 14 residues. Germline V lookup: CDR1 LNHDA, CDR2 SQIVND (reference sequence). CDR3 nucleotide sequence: TGTGCCAGTAGTCCCCAGACTGCCTCCTACGAGCAGTACTTC. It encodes CASSPQTASYEQYF.

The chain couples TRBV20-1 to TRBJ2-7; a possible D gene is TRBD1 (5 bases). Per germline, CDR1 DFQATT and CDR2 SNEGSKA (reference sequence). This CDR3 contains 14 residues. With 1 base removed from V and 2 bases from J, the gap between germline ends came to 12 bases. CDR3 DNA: TGCAGTGCTAGAGGGGCCGGCAGGGCCTACGAGCAGTACTTC. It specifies CSARGAGRAYEQYF.

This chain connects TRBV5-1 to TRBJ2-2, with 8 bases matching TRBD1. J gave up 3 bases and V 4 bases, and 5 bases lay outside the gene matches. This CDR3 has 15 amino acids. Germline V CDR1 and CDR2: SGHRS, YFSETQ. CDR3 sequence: CASSTTGAYTGELFF. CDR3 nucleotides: TGCGCCAGCAGCACGACAGGGGCTTACACCGGGGAGCTGTTTTTT.

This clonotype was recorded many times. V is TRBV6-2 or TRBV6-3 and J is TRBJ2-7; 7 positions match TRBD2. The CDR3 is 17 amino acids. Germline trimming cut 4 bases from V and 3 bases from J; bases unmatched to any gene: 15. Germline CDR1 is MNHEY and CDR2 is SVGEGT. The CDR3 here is CASSSLNAGGSIYEQYF. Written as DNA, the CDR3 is TGTGCCAGCAGTTCCCTGAATGCAGGCGGGAGTATCTACGAGCAGTACTTC.

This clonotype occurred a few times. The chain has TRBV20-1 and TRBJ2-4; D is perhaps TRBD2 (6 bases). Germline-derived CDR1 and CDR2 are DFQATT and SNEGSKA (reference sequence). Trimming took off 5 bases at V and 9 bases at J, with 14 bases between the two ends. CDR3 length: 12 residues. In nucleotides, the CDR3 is TGCAGTGCTGGGGGACGGAGGGGCATTCAGTACTTC. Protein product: CSAGGRRGIQYF.

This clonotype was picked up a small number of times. The CDR3 here is CASSLRPGQGLHEQYF. CDR3 sequence (DNA): TGTGCCAGCAGCCTAAGGCCGGGACAGGGTCTCCACGAGCAGTACTTC. J is TRBJ2-7 and V is TRBV11-1; 9 nucleotides line up with TRBD1. The CDR3 is 16 residues long. Germline V CDR1 and CDR2: SGHAT, FQDESV (reference sequence). The trim removed 5 bases at V and 5 bases at J, leaving 13 bases unmatched. Full variable domain (missing parts from reference TRBV11-1 and TRBJ2-7): EAEVAQSPRYKITEKSQAVAFWCDPISGHATLYWYRQILGQGPELLVQFQDESVVDDSQLPKDRFSAERLKGVDSTLKIQPAELGDSAMYLCASSLRPGQGLHEQYFGPGTRLTVT.

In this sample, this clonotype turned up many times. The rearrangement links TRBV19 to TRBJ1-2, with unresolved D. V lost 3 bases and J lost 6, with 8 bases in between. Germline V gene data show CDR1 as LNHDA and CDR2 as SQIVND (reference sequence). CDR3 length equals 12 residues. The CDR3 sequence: CASSISDHGYTF. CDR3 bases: TGTGCCAGTAGTATTTCAGATCATGGCTACACCTTC.